This record looks at one T cell receptor beta chain sequence and its context. The data stem from a study of blood T cell repertoires in COVID-19. In the study overall: Sites in the United States, Italy and Spain provided acute and convalescent COVID-19 samples.

CDR1 and CDR2 from the germline V gene are MNHEY and SVGAGI. V lost 2 bases, J lost 2 bases, and 12 bases lay in between. This CDR3 contains 15 residues. TCRdb's table, derived via immunoSEQ multiplex PCR, lists solely in-frame clones and lacks some. The table lists approximately 14,000 clones, roughly 80% of them singletons, with under 30% in the top ten. The chain couples TRBV6-5 to TRBJ1-2; possibly TRBD1 for D (5 bases). The specimen was peripheral blood. This TCR was sampled from a human donor in a cohort sampled during active COVID-19. CDR3 nucleotide sequence: TGTGCCAGCAGTTACGGCACAGGACGGAACTATGGCTACACCTTC. Translating it yields CASSYGTGRNYGYTF.